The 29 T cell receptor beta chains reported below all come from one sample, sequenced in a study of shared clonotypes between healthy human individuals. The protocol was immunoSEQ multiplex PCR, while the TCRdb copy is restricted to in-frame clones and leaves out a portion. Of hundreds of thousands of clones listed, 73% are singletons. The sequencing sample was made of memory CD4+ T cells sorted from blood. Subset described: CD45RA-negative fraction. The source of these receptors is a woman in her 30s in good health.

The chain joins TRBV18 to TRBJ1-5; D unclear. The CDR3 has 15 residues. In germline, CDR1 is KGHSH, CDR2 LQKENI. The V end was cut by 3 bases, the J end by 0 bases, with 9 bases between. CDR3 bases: TGTGCCAGCTCACCGGACGGGTATAGCAATCAGCCCCAGCATTTT. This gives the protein CASSPDGYSNQPQHF.

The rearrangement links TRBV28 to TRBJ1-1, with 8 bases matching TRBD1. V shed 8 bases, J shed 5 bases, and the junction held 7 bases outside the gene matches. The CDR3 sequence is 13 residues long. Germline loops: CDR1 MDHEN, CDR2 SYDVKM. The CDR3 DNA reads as TGTGCCAGCGACAGGGGAGCACGGACTGAAGCTTTCTTT. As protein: CASDRGARTEAFF. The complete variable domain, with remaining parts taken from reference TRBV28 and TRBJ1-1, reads DVKVTQSSRYLVKRTGEKVFLECVQDMDHENMFWYRQDPGLGLRLIYFSYDVKMKEKGDIPEGYSVSREKKERFSLILESASTNQTSMYLCASDRGARTEAFFGQGTRLTVV.

The CDR3 bases are TGTGCCAGCAGTGCACAGGGGGCGAAAGAGACCCAGTACTTC. Translated: CASSAQGAKETQYF. The chain combines TRBV25-1 with TRBJ2-5; 9 positions agree with TRBD1. V lost 4 bases to trimming and J lost 3 bases; unmatched junction nucleotides: 3. Germline CDR1 is MGHDK and CDR2 is SYGVNS. The CDR3 length is 14 residues. Full variable domain (remainder filled in from reference TRBV25-1 and TRBJ2-5): EADIYQTPRYLVIGTGKKITLECSQTMGHDKMYWYQQDPGMELHLIHYSYGVNSTEKGDLSSESTVSRIRTEHFPLTLESARPSHTSQYLCASSAQGAKETQYFGPGTRLLVL.

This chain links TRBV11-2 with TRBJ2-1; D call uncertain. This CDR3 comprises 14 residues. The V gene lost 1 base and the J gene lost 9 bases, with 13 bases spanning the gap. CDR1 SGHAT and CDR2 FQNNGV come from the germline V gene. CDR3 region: CASSLGSRRAEQFF. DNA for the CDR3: TGTGCCAGCAGCTTAGGTTCCCGGCGCGCTGAGCAGTTCTTC. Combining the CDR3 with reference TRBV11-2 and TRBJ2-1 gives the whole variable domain EAGVAQSPRYKIIEKRQSVAFWCNPISGHATLYWYQQILGQGPKLLIQFQNNGVVDDSQLPKDRFSAERLKGVDSTLKIQPAKLEDSAVYLCASSLGSRRAEQFFGPGTRLTVL.

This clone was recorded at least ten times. CDR3 sequence: CSVSSGNQETQYF. CDR3 DNA sequence: TGCAGCGTTTCGAGCGGGAACCAAGAGACCCAGTACTTC. The chain is built from TRBV29-1 and TRBJ2-5, with 7 bases fitting TRBD2. The CDR3 contains 13 residues. After removal of 5 bases from V and 0 bases from J, the junction contained 3 bases not matched to a gene. Germline loops: CDR1 SQVTM, CDR2 ANQGSEA.

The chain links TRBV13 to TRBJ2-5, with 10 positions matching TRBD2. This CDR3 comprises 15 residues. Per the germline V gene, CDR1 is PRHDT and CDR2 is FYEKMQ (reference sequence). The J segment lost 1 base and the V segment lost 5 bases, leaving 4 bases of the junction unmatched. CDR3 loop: CASSPTSGPQETQYF. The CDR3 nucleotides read TGTGCCAGCAGCCCGACTAGCGGGCCCCAAGAGACCCAGTACTTC. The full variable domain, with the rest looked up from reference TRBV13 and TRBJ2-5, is AAGVIQSPRHLIKEKRETATLKCYPIPRHDTVYWYQQGPGQDPQFLISFYEKMQSDKGSIPDRFSAQQFSDYHSELNMSSLELGDSALYFCASSPTSGPQETQYFGPGTRLLVL.

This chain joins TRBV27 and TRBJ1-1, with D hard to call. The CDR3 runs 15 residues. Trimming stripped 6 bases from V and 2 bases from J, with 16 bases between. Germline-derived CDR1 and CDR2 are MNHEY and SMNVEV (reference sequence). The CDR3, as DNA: TGTGCCAGCAGCTCTGGACTCACCTCAAACACTGAAGCTTTCTTT. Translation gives CASSSGLTSNTEAFF.

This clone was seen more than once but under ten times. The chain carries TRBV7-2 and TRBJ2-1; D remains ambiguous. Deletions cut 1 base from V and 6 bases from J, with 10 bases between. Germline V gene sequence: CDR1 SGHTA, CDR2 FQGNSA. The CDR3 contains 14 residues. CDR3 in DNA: TGTGCCAGCAGCTTAGTTTTGGCCATCAATGAGCAGTTCTTC. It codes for CASSLVLAINEQFF. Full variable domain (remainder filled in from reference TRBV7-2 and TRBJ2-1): GAGVSQSPSNKVTEKGKDVELRCDPISGHTALYWYRQSLGQGLEFLIYFQGNSAPDKSGLPSDRFSAERTGGSVSTLTIQRTQQEDSAVYLCASSLVLAINEQFFGPGTRLTVL.

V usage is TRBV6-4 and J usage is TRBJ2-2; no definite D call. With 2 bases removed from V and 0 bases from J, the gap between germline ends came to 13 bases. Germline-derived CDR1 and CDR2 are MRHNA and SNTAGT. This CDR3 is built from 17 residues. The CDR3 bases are TGTGCCAGCAGTGACCTAGGACGGCGGACGAACACCGGGGAGCTGTTTTTT. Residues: CASSDLGRRTNTGELFF.

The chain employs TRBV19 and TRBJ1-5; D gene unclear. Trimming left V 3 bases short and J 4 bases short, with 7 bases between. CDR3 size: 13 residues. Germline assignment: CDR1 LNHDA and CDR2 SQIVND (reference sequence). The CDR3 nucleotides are TGTGCCAGTAGTATTGCCACTAATCAGCCCCAGCATTTT. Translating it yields CASSIATNQPQHF.

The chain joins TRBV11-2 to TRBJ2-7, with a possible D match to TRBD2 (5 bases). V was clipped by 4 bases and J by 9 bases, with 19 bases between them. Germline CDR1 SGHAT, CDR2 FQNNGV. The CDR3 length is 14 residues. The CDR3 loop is CASSSLPSAGVQYF. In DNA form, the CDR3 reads TGTGCCAGCAGCTCCCTCCCAAGTGCCGGGGTGCAGTACTTC.

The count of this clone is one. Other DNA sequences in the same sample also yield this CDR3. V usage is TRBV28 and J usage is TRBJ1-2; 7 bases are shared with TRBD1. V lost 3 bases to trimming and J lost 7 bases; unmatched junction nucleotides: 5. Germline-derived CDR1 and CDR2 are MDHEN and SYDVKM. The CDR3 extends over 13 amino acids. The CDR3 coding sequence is TGTGCCAGCAGTTTGGACAGGACGGGTGGCTACACCTTC. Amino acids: CASSLDRTGGYTF.

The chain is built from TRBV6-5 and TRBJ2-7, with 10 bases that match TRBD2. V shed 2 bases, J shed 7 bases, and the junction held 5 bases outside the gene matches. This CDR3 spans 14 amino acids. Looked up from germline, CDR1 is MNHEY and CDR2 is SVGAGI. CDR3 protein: CASSYKGLATEQYF. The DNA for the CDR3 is TGTGCCAGCAGTTACAAGGGACTAGCGACTGAGCAGTACTTC.

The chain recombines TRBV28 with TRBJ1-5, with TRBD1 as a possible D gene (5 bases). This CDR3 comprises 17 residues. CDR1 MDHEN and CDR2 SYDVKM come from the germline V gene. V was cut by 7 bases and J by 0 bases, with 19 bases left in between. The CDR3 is CASKAGRSQYSNQPQHF. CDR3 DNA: TGTGCCAGCAAGGCGGGACGGAGCCAATATAGCAATCAGCCCCAGCATTTT.

The CDR3 protein is CASSLVRGYEQYF. The CDR3 DNA reads as TGCGCCAGCAGCTTGGTAAGGGGCTACGAGCAGTACTTC. The rearrangement links TRBV5-1 to TRBJ2-7; possibly TRBD1 for D (5 bases). CDR3 length: 13 residues. V was clipped by 0 bases and J by 3 bases, with 7 bases between them. The germline V gene has CDR1 SGHRS and CDR2 YFSETQ.

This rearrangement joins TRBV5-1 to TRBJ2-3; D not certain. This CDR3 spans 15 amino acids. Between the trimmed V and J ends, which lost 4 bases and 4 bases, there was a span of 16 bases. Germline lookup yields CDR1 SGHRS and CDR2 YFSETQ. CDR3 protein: CASSLGWGGPDTQYF. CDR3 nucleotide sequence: TGCGCCAGCAGCCTGGGGTGGGGTGGGCCAGATACGCAGTATTTT.

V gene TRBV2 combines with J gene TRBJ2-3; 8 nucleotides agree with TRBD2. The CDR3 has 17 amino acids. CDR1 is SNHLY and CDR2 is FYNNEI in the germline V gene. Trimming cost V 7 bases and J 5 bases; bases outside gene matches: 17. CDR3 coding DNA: TGTGCCAGCATCCGGGATGCGGCGGGAGGCCTGGGAGATACGCAGTATTTT. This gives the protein CASIRDAAGGLGDTQYF. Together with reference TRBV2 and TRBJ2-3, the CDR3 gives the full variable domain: EPEVTQTPSHQVTQMGQEVILRCVPISNHLYFYWYRQILGQKVEFLVSFYNNEISEKSEIFDDQFSVERPDGSNFTLKIRSTKLEDSAMYFCASIRDAAGGLGDTQYFGPGTRLTVL.

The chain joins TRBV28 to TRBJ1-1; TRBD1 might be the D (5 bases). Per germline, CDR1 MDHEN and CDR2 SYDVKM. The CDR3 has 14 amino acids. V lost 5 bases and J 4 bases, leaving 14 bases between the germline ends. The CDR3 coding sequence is TGTGCCAGCAGTCCACCTACAGGTCGCACTGAAGCTTTCTTT. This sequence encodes CASSPPTGRTEAFF.

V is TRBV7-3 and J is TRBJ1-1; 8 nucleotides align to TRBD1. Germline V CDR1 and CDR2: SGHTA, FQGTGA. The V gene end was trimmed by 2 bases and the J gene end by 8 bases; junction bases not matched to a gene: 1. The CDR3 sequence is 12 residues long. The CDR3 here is CASSLGTGEAFF. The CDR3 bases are TGTGCCAGCAGCTTAGGGACAGGAGAAGCTTTCTTT.

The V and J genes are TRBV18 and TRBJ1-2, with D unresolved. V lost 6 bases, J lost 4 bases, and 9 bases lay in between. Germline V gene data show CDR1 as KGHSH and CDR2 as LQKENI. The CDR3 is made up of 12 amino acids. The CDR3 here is CASSGPSYGYTF. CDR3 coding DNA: TGTGCCAGCTCTGGGCCCTCCTATGGCTACACCTTC.

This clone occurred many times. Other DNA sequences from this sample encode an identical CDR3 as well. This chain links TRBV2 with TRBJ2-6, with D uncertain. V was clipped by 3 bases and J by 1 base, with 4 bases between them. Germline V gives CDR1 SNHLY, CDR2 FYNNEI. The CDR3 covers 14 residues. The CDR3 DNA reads TGTGCCAGCAGTGAGAGGTCTGGGGCCAACGTCCTGACTTTC. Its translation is CASSERSGANVLTF. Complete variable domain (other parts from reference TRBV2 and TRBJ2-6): EPEVTQTPSHQVTQMGQEVILRCVPISNHLYFYWYRQILGQKVEFLVSFYNNEISEKSEIFDDQFSVERPDGSNFTLKIRSTKLEDSAMYFCASSERSGANVLTFGAGSRLTVL.

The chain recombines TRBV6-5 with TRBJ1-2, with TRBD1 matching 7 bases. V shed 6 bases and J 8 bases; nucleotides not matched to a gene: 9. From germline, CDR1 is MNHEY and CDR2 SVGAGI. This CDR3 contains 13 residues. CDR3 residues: CASRADRASGYTF. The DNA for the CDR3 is TGTGCCAGCAGGGCTGACAGGGCGAGCGGCTACACCTTC.

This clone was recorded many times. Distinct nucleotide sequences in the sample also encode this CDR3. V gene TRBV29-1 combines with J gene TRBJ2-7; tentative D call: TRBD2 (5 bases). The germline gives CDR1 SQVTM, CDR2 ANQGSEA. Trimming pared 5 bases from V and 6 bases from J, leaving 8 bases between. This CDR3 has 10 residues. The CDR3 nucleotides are TGCAGCGTTACCCGGGGCGAGCAGTACTTC. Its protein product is CSVTRGEQYF.

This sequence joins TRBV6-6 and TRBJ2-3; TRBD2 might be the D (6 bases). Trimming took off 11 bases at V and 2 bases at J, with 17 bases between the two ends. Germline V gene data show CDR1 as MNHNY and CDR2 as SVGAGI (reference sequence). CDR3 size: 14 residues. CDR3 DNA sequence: TGTGCCTCCACCCTAGCGAGAAACACAGATACGCAGTATTTT. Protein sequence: CASTLARNTDTQYF.

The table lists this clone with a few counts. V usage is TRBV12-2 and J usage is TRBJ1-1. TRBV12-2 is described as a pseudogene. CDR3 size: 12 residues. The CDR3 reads CASRRVPEASFF. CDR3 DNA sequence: TGTGCAAGTCGCCGGGTCCCGGAGGCTTCTTTCTTT.

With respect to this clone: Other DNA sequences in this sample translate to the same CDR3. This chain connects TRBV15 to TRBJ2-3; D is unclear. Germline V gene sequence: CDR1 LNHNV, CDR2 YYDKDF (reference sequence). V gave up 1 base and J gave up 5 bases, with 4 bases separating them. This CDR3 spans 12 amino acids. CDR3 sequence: CATSRARDTQYF. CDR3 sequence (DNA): TGTGCCACCAGCAGAGCTAGAGATACGCAGTATTTT.

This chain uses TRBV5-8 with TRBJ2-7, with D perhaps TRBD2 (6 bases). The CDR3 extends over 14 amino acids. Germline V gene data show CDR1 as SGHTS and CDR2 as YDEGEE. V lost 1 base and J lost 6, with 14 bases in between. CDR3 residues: CASSLSGDLGEQYF. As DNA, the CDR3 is TGTGCCAGCAGCTTGTCGGGGGATTTGGGCGAGCAGTACTTC. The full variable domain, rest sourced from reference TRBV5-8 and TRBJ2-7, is EAGVTQSPTHLIKTRGQQATLRCSPISGHTSVYWYQQALGLGLQFLLWYDEGEERNRGNFPPRFSGRQFPNYSSELNVNALELEDSALYLCASSLSGDLGEQYFGPGTRLTVT.

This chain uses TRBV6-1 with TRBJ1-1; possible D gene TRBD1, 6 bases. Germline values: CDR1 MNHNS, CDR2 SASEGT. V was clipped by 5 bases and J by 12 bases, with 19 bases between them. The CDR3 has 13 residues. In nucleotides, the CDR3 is TGTGCCAGCAGTCCATTGGACAGCCTCGGAACTTTCTTT. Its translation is CASSPLDSLGTFF.

The CDR3 region is CASSQGGAREDTDTQYF. CDR3 coding DNA: TGCGCCAGCAGCCAAGGAGGTGCGCGGGAGGACACAGATACGCAGTATTTT. The V and J genes are TRBV4-1 and TRBJ2-3, with 8 bases aligning to TRBD2. J lost 2 bases, V lost 1 base, and 8 bases had no gene match. The germline CDR1 and CDR2 sequences are MGHRA and YSYEKL. The CDR3 is made up of 17 amino acids.